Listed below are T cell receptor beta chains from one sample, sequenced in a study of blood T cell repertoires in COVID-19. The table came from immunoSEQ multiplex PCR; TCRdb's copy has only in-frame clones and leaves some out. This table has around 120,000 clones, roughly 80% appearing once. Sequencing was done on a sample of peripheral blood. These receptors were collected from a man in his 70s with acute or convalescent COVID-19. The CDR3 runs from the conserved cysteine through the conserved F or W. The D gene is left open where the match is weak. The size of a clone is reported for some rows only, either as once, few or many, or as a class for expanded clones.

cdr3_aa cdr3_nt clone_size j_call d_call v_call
CASSPTPGNTEAFF TGTGCCAGCAGCCCCACGCCGGGGAACACTGAAGCTTTCTTT once TRBJ1-1 - TRBV3-1/TRBV3-2
CASSEVLLAGGPGGTDTQYF TGTGCCAGCAGCGAGGTCCTCCTAGCGGGAGGGCCAGGGGGCACAGATACGCAGTATTTT - TRBJ2-3 TRBD2 TRBV9
CASSYDAGGLYEQYF TGCGCCAGCAGTTATGATGCAGGGGGGCTCTACGAGCAGTACTTC - TRBJ2-7 - TRBV5-1
CASSQGRGNTMNTEAFF TGCGCCAGCAGCCAAGGAAGGGGTAATACTATGAACACTGAAGCTTTCTTT - TRBJ1-1 - TRBV4-3
CASSLSGTSNSPLHF TGTGCCAGCAGTTTATCCGGGACAAGCAATTCACCCCTCCACTTT - TRBJ1-6 - TRBV6-5
CASSPRDKAEAFF TGTGCCAGCTCACCCCGGGACAAGGCTGAAGCTTTCTTT - TRBJ1-1 - TRBV18
CASSDPSGTTNEKLFF TGTGCCAGCAGCGACCCCTCCGGGACAACTAATGAAAAACTGTTTTTT - TRBJ1-4 - TRBV6-2/TRBV6-3
CASSQGTSSYNEQFF TGTGCCAGCAGCCAAGGGACTAGCTCCTACAATGAGCAGTTCTTC - TRBJ2-1 TRBD2 TRBV3-1/TRBV3-2
CASSRDSTYEQYF TGTGCCAGCAGCCGGGACAGCACTTACGAGCAGTACTTC - TRBJ2-7 TRBD1 TRBV7-3
CASSHTGTSGSVTDTQYF TGTGCCAGCAGCCATACCGGGACTAGCGGGAGTGTAACAGATACGCAGTATTTT - TRBJ2-3 TRBD2 TRBV2
CASSPGGFMNTIYF TGTGCCAGCAGTCCCGGGGGGTTCATGAACACCATATATTTT - TRBJ1-3 - TRBV9
CASSPDGEWSYGYTF TGTGCCAGCAGCCCTGACGGGGAATGGAGCTATGGCTACACCTTC - TRBJ1-2 - TRBV7-9
CASSKVSYRTYEQYF TGTGCCAGCAGCAAAGTCTCGTACAGGACGTACGAGCAGTACTTC - TRBJ2-7 - TRBV21-1
CASSLQGAEGEKLFF TGCGCCAGCAGCTTGCAAGGGGCGGAAGGTGAAAAACTGTTTTTT - TRBJ1-4 - TRBV5-1
CSASGPSGKQYEQFF TGCAGTGCTAGTGGGCCTAGCGGGAAGCAGTATGAGCAGTTCTTC - TRBJ2-1 TRBD2 TRBV20-1
CASRGGGDTQYF TGTGCCAGCAGGGGAGGGGGGGATACGCAGTATTTT - TRBJ2-3 - TRBV27
CASSVRSDEQFF TGTGCCAGCAGCGTACGGAGCGATGAGCAGTTCTTC - TRBJ2-1 - TRBV9
CASSSTGYDEKLFF TGTGCCAGCAGCTCTACAGGGTATGATGAAAAACTGTTTTTT - TRBJ1-4 - TRBV11-2
CASSDRGRPGNTIYF TGTGCCAGCAGCGACAGGGGGCGTCCTGGAAACACCATATATTTT - TRBJ1-3 TRBD1 TRBV6-5
CASSQTGGWDEQYF TGTGCCAGCAGCCAAACAGGGGGCTGGGACGAGCAGTACTTC few TRBJ2-7 TRBD1 TRBV7-3
CASNLDRHQDGYTF TGTGCCAGCAACCTCGACAGGCACCAGGATGGCTACACCTTC - TRBJ1-2 - TRBV6-6
CASSLGTGDPYEQYF TGCGCCAGCAGCTTAGGGACAGGGGACCCCTACGAGCAGTACTTC - TRBJ2-7 TRBD1 TRBV5-1
CASSFGDSRNQPQHF TGTGCCAGCAGTTTTGGGGACAGCCGAAATCAGCCCCAGCATTTT - TRBJ1-5 TRBD1 TRBV28
CACQLTGSNYGYTF TGTGCCTGTCAACTAACAGGGTCTAACTATGGCTACACCTTC - TRBJ1-2 - TRBV30
CASSPGQGGNEQFF TGCGCCAGCAGCCCGGGACAGGGGGGGAATGAGCAGTTCTTC - TRBJ2-1 TRBD1 TRBV5-1
CASSEWGTHNEQFF TGTGCCAGCAGTGAATGGGGGACACATAATGAGCAGTTCTTC - TRBJ2-1 - TRBV6-1
CASSLTPGQTDYGYTF TGTGCCAGCTCACTGACTCCGGGACAAACTGACTATGGCTACACCTTC - TRBJ1-2 - TRBV18
CASSLTGTGMYEQYF TGTGCCAGCAGTTTGACCGGGACAGGGATGTACGAGCAGTACTTC - TRBJ2-7 TRBD1 TRBV28
CASSYGTESYNSPLHF TGCGCCAGCAGCTATGGGACAGAATCCTATAATTCACCCCTCCACTTT - TRBJ1-6 TRBD1 TRBV5-1
CATAGQPDQPQHF TGTGCCACCGCGGGGCAGCCCGATCAGCCCCAGCATTTT - TRBJ1-5 - TRBV12-3/TRBV12-4
CASSHLGQYTYEQYF TGTGCCAGCAGCCATCTGGGACAGTACACCTACGAGCAGTACTTC - TRBJ2-7 TRBD1 TRBV5-8
CAWSAPDRFNQPQHF TGTGCCTGGAGTGCCCCCGACAGGTTTAACCAGCCCCAGCATTTT - TRBJ1-5 - TRBV30
CASTGGTVNSPLHF TGTGCCAGCACAGGGGGCACGGTTAATTCACCCCTCCACTTT few TRBJ1-6 TRBD1 TRBV14
CSVLPLGGQFF TGCAGCGTTCTACCGTTGGGGGGACAGTTCTTC - TRBJ2-1 - TRBV29-1
CASSQDLGQGFQPQHF TGTGCCAGCAGCCAAGATCTAGGACAGGGTTTTCAGCCCCAGCATTTT - TRBJ1-5 TRBD1 TRBV4-2
CASRNTGGANGYTF TGTGCCAGCAGAAATACAGGGGGCGCCAATGGCTACACCTTC - TRBJ1-2 TRBD1 TRBV11-2
CASSPGQGTGNTIYF TGTGCCAGCAGCCCTGGCCAGGGGACCGGAAACACCATATATTTT - TRBJ1-3 - TRBV5-4
CASSLAGTYEQYF TGTGCCAGCAGCTTGGCAGGGACCTACGAGCAGTACTTC - TRBJ2-7 - TRBV5-8
CASSLVQGGEQYF TGTGCCAGCAGCTTGGTTCAGGGTGGCGAGCAGTACTTC - TRBJ2-7 - TRBV5-6
CASSRPGQGNYQPQHF TGTGCCAGCAGCCGCCCCGGACAGGGCAACTATCAGCCCCAGCATTTT - TRBJ1-5 TRBD1 TRBV28
CASSQRTTPPRSSYNEQFF TGCGCCAGCAGTCAACGGACTACCCCACCACGTAGCTCCTACAATGAGCAGTTCTTC - TRBJ2-1 - TRBV23-1
CASSPPGLNANTGELFF TGTGCCAGCTCACCACCGGGCCTCAACGCGAACACCGGGGAGCTGTTTTTT - TRBJ2-2 - TRBV18
CASSQRGFSTDTQYF TGTGCCAGCAGCCAGCGGGGTTTTTCCACAGATACGCAGTATTTT - TRBJ2-3 TRBD2 TRBV11-1
CASRTQGATEAFF TGTGCCAGCAGGACACAGGGGGCAACTGAAGCTTTCTTT - TRBJ1-1 TRBD1 TRBV2
CASSPPYRGRNTEAFF TGTGCCAGCAGCCCACCTTACAGGGGGCGGAACACTGAAGCTTTCTTT few TRBJ1-1 TRBD1 TRBV4-2
CASSLRQGSFLDTQYF TGTGCCAGCAGCTTACGACAGGGGAGTTTTTTGGATACGCAGTATTTT - TRBJ2-3 TRBD1 TRBV7-9
CSVGDRERKTEAFF TGCAGCGTCGGAGACAGGGAGAGGAAAACTGAAGCTTTCTTT - TRBJ1-1 TRBD1 TRBV29-1
CASSPGTSGRDREQYF TGCGCCAGCAGCCCGGGGACTAGCGGGAGGGATCGGGAGCAGTACTTC - TRBJ2-7 TRBD2 TRBV5-1
CASSHGDTEAFF TGTGCCAGCAGTCATGGAGACACTGAAGCTTTCTTT - TRBJ1-1 - TRBV9
CASSGPQGAGELFF TGTGCCAGCAGCGGGCCCCAGGGCGCCGGGGAGCTGTTTTTT - TRBJ2-2 - TRBV5-5
CASSLLGQDSSSPLHF TGTGCCAGCAGCCTCCTAGGACAGGACTCTTCATCACCCCTCCACTTT - TRBJ1-6 TRBD1 TRBV25-1
CSGSTSGGYNEQFF TGCAGCGGCTCGACTAGCGGGGGCTACAATGAGCAGTTCTTC - TRBJ2-1 TRBD2 TRBV29-1
CAIRSGGASTDTQYF TGTGCCATCAGGAGCGGGGGGGCTAGCACAGATACGCAGTATTTT - TRBJ2-3 TRBD2 TRBV10-3